The rows below give T cell receptor beta chains drawn from one sample of a study of glioma-infiltrating T cells after dendritic cell vaccination. Some clones are missing from TCRdb's copy, which holds only in-frame ones; the method was immunoSEQ multiplex PCR. The sample holds just over 95,000 clones, 79% seen once. This specimen consisted of blood, obtained before dendritic cell vaccination. All receptors come from a human donor with glioblastoma. The CDR3 runs from the conserved cysteine through the conserved F or W. Each record gives: V gene, J gene, CDR3 protein.

v_call: TRBV5-1; j_call: TRBJ2-3; cdr3_aa: CASSLLGGTTLIQDTQYF
v_call: TRBV2; j_call: TRBJ2-3; cdr3_aa: CASSVLAGGQDTQYF
v_call: TRBV5-1; j_call: TRBJ1-6; cdr3_aa: CASRPSGYNSPLHF
v_call: TRBV19; j_call: TRBJ1-6; cdr3_aa: CASSKERIRSSYNSPLHF
v_call: TRBV15; j_call: TRBJ1-1; cdr3_aa: CATSREGGQGKNTEAFF
v_call: TRBV5-1; j_call: TRBJ1-1; cdr3_aa: CASSLLGRGEAFF
v_call: TRBV11-2; j_call: TRBJ1-5; cdr3_aa: CASSLQGQPQHF
v_call: TRBV27; j_call: TRBJ1-1; cdr3_aa: CASSLLTPVGTEAFF
v_call: TRBV6-1; j_call: TRBJ2-1; cdr3_aa: CASTAGTSNNEQFF
v_call: TRBV27; j_call: TRBJ1-4; cdr3_aa: CASSLAGLVKEKLFF
v_call: TRBV5-4; j_call: TRBJ1-1; cdr3_aa: CASSLVAGGNTEAFF
v_call: TRBV4-1; j_call: TRBJ1-4; cdr3_aa: CASSLSPGGVTNEKLFF
v_call: TRBV5-1; j_call: TRBJ1-5; cdr3_aa: CASSLDPYSNQPQHF
v_call: TRBV5-1; j_call: TRBJ2-7; cdr3_aa: CASSLEARLAGVSYSYEQYF